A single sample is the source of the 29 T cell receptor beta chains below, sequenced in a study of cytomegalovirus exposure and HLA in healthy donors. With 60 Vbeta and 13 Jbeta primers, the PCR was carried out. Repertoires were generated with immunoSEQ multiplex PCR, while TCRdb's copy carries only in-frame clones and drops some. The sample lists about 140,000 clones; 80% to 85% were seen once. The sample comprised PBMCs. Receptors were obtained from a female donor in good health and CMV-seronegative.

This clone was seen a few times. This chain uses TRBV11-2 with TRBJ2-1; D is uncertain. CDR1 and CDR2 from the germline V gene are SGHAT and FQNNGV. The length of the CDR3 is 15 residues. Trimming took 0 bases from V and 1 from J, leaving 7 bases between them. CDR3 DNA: TGTGCCAGCAGCTTAGATTATCTGTCCTACAATGAGCAGTTCTTC. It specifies CASSLDYLSYNEQFF.

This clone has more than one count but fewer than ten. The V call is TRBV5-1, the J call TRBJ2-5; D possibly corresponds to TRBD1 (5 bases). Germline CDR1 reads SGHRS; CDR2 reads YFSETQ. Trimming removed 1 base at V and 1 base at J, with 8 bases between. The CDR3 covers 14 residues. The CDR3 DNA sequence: TGCGCCAGCAGCTTGAAAGGGGCCCAAGAGACCCAGTACTTC. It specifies CASSLKGAQETQYF.

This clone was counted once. The CDR3 is CASSRSNEQFF. The DNA for the CDR3 is TGTGCCAGCAGCCGCAGCAATGAGCAGTTCTTC. The chain uses TRBV4-2 and TRBJ2-1; D unresolved. This CDR3 region has 11 residues. The germline V gene has CDR1 LGHNA and CDR2 YNFKEQ. The V end lost 4 bases, the J end lost 6 bases, and 4 bases lay between the germline ends.

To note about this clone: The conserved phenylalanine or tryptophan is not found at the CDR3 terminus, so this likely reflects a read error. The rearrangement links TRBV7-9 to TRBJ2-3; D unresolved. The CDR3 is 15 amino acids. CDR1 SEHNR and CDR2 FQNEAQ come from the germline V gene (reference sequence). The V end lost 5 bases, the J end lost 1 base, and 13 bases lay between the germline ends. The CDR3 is CASSIGNEGTDTQYV. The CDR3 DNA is TGTGCCAGCAGCATCGGCAACGAGGGCACAGATACGCAGTATGTT.

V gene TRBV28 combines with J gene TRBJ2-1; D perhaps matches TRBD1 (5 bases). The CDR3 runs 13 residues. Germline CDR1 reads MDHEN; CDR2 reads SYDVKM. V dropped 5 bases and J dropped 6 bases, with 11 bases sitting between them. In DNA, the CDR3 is TGTGCCAGCAGTCTGACAGTCCCCAATGAGCAGTTCTTC. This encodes CASSLTVPNEQFF. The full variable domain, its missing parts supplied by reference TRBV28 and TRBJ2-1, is DVKVTQSSRYLVKRTGEKVFLECVQDMDHENMFWYRQDPGLGLRLIYFSYDVKMKEKGDIPEGYSVSREKKERFSLILESASTNQTSMYLCASSLTVPNEQFFGPGTRLTVL.

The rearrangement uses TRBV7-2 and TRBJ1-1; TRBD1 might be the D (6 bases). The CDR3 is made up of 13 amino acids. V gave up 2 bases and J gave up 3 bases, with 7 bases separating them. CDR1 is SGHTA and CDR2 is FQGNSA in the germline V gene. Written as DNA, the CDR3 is TGTGCCAGCAGCTTACACAGGGACACTGAAGCTTTCTTT. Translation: CASSLHRDTEAFF.

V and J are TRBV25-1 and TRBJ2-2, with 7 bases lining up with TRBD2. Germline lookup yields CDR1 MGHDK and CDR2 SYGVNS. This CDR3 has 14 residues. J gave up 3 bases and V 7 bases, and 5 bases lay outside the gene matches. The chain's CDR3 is CASKRREDTGELFF. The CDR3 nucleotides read TGTGCCAGCAAACGACGGGAGGACACCGGGGAGCTGTTTTTT.

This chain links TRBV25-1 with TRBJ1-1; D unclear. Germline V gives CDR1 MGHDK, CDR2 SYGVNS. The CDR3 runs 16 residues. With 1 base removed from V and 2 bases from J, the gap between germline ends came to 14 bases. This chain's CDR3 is CASSEWHQPRNTEAFF. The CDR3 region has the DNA TGTGCCAGCAGTGAATGGCACCAACCCCGCAACACTGAAGCTTTCTTT.

CDR3 sequence (DNA): TGTGCCAGCAGTTGGCAGGGGCACGAAAAACTGTTTTTT. Translated, it gives CASSWQGHEKLFF. The rearrangement joins TRBV2 to TRBJ1-4; D may be TRBD1 (6 bases). In germline, CDR1 is SNHLY, CDR2 FYNNEI. The CDR3 has 13 amino acids. V lost 5 bases, J lost 8 bases, and 12 bases lay in between.

For the CDR3, the DNA is TGTGCCAGCAGCTTGGAACGCGGGATCAGCAATGAGCAGTTCTTC. Amino acids: CASSLERGISNEQFF. V usage is TRBV5-4 and J usage is TRBJ2-1; perhaps TRBD2 as D (6 bases). The length of the CDR3 is 15 residues. Per the germline V gene, CDR1 is SGHNT and CDR2 is YYREEE (reference sequence). V lost 0 bases and J lost 6, with 13 bases in between.

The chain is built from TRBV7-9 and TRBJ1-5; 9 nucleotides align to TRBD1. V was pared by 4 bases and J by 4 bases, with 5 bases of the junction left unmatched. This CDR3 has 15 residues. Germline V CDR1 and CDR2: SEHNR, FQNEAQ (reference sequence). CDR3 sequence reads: CASSSGTGSNQPQHF. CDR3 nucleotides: TGTGCCAGCAGCTCCGGGACAGGGAGTAATCAGCCCCAGCATTTT.

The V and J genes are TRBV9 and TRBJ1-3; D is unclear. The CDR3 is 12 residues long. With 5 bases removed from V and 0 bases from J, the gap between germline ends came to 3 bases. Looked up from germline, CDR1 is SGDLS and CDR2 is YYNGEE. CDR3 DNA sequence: TGTGCCAGCAGTCACTCTGGAAACACCATATATTTT. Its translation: CASSHSGNTIYF.

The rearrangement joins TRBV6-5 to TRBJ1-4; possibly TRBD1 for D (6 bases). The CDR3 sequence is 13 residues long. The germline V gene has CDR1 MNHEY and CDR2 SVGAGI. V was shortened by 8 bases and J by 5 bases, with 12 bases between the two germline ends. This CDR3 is CASRGQGNEKLFF. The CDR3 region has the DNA TGTGCCAGCCGAGGGCAGGGGAATGAAAAACTGTTTTTT.

The CDR3, as DNA: TGTGCCAGCAGTTCATTACAGGGGATTCAGAACACTGAAGCTTTCTTT. It yields the protein CASSSLQGIQNTEAFF. The chain is built from TRBV7-9 and TRBJ1-1, with 7 nucleotides matching TRBD1. Germline CDR1 is SEHNR and CDR2 is FQNEAQ (reference sequence). The ends lost 6 bases at V and 1 base at J; junction bases unmatched: 11. The CDR3 runs to 16 residues.

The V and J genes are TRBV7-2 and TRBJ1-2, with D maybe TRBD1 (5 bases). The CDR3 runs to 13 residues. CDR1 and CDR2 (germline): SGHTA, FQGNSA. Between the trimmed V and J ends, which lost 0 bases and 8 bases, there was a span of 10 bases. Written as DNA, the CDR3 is TGTGCCAGCAGCTTAGCCTCGACAGAAGGCTACACCTTC. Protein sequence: CASSLASTEGYTF.

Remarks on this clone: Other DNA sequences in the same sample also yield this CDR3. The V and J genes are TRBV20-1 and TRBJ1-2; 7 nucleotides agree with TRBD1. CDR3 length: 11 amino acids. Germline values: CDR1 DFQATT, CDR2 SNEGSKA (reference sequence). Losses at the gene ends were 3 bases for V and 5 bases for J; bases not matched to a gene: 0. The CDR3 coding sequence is TGCAGTGCTAGGGGACAGTATGGCTACACCTTC. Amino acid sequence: CSARGQYGYTF.

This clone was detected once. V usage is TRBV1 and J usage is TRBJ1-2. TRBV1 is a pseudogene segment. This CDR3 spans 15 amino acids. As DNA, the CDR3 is TGCACCAGCAGCCTTACTAAGACAAGAGGGCCTGGCTACACCTTC. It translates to CTSSLTKTRGPGYTF.

This chain's CDR3 is CASSLKSLAGGETQYF. The DNA for the CDR3 is TGTGCCAGCAGCTTAAAATCACTAGCGGGAGGAGAGACCCAGTACTTC. The chain employs TRBV13 and TRBJ2-5, with TRBD2 matching 12 bases. The germline CDR1 and CDR2 sequences are PRHDT and FYEKMQ (reference sequence). With V trimmed by 2 bases and J by 4 bases, 5 bases remained unmatched. The CDR3 contains 16 residues. Full variable domain (outside the CDR3, taken from reference TRBV13 and TRBJ2-5): AAGVIQSPRHLIKEKRETATLKCYPIPRHDTVYWYQQGPGQDPQFLISFYEKMQSDKGSIPDRFSAQQFSDYHSELNMSSLELGDSALYFCASSLKSLAGGETQYFGPGTRLLVL.

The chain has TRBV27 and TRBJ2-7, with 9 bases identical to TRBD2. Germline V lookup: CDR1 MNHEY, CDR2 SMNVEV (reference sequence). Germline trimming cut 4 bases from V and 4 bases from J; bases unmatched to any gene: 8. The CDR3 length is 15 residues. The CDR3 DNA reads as TGTGCCAGCAGTTCCCCCGGGACTAGCATATACGAGCAGTACTTC. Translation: CASSSPGTSIYEQYF.

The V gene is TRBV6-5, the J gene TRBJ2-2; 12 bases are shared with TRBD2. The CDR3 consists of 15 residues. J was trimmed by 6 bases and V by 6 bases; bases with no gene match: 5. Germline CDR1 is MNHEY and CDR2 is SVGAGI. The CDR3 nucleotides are TGTGCCAGCAGACATAGACTAGCGGGAGCCGGGGAGCTGTTTTTT. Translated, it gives CASRHRLAGAGELFF.

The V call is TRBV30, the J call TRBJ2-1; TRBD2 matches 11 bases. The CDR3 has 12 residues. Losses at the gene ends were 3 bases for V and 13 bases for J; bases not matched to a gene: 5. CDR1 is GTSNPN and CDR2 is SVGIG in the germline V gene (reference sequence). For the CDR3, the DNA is TGTGCCTGGAGCGCTACTAGCGGGAGCCAGTTCTTC. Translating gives CAWSATSGSQFF.

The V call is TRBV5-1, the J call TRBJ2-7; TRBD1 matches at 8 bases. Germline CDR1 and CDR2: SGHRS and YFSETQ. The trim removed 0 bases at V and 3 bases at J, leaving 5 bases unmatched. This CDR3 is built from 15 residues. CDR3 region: CASSLAGQGIYEQYF. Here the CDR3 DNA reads TGCGCCAGCAGCTTGGCCGGACAGGGTATCTACGAGCAGTACTTC.

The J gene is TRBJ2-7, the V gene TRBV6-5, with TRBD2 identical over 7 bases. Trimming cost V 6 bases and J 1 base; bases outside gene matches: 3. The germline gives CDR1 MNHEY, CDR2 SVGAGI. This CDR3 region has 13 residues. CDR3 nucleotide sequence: TGTGCCAGCAGGGACGGGGGGTCCTACGAGCAGTACTTC. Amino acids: CASRDGGSYEQYF.

The CDR3 DNA reads as TGTGCCAGCAGCTTCCAACCCTGGACAGGGGAAGATGGCTACACCTTC. Residues: CASSFQPWTGEDGYTF. This chain uses TRBV7-2 with TRBJ1-2, with 9 nucleotides matching TRBD1. The CDR3 spans 16 residues. Germline lookup yields CDR1 SGHTA and CDR2 FQGNSA. V was pared by 3 bases and J by 6 bases, with 11 bases of the junction left unmatched.

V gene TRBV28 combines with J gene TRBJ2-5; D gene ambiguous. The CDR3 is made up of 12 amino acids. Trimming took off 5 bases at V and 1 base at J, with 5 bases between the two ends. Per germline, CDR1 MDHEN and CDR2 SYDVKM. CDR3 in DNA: TGTGCCAGCAGTACTTCCCAAGAGACCCAGTACTTC. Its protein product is CASSTSQETQYF.

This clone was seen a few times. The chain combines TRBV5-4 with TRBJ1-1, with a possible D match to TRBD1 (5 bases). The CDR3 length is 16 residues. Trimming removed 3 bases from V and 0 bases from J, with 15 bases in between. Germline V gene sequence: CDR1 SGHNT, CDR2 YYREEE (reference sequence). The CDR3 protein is CASSSGEALLNTEAFF. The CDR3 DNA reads TGTGCCAGCAGCTCGGGGGAGGCCCTCCTGAACACTGAAGCTTTCTTT. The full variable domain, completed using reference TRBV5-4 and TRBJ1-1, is ETGVTQSPTHLIKTRGQQVTLRCSSQSGHNTVSWYQQALGQGPQFIFQYYREEENGRGNFPPRFSGLQFPNYSSELNVNALELDDSALYLCASSSGEALLNTEAFFGQGTRLTVV.

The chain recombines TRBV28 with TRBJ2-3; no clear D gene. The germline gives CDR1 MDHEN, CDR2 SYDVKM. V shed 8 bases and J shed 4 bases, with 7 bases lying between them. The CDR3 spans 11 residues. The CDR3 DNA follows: TGTGCCAGCGGTTACTCAGATACGCAGTATTTT. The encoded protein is CASGYSDTQYF.

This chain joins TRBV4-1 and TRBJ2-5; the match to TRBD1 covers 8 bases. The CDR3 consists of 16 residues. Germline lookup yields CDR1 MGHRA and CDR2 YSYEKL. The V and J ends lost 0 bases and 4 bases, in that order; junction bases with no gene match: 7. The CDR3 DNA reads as TGCGCCAGCAGCCAAGATCAGGGGGCAGGTAGAGAGACCCAGTACTTC. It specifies CASSQDQGAGRETQYF.

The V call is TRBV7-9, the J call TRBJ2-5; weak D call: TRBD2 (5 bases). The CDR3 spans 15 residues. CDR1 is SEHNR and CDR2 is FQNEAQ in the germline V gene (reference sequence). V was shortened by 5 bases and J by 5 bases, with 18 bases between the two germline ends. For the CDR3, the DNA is TGTGCCAGCAGCGACGACGAACTAGTTTTTGAGACCCAGTACTTC. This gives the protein CASSDDELVFETQYF.